One sample yielded the 31 T cell receptor beta chains listed below, sequenced in a study of T cells expressing NK-cell markers. TCRdb re-called the 5' RACE reads and shows each CDR3 protein once, DNA omitted. Found here are about 390,000 distinct CDR3 sequences; the top ten clones hold around a tenth. The sequencing input was blood T cells: a sorted CD56 or NKG2C T cell subset, CD4+ or CD8+ T cells, or bulk PBMC T cells (not recorded which). Receptor source: a woman aged 45-59 years in good health.

The rearrangement uses TRBV20-1 and TRBJ1-2; without DNA, the TCRdb call of TRBD1 cannot be checked. The CDR3 sequence is 13 residues long. CDR1 and CDR2 (germline): DFQATT, SNEGSKA (reference sequence). CDR3 protein: CSARGRGDYGYTF.

The chain is built from TRBV5-1 and TRBJ2-1; TCRdb's D call of TRBD1 is untestable without DNA. The CDR3 consists of 12 residues. Per germline, CDR1 SGHRS and CDR2 YFSETQ. The CDR3 sequence is CASSRTGNEQFF.

The chain's CDR3 is CSVARGRGAFF. This rearrangement joins TRBV29-1 to TRBJ1-1; no DNA is available, so the TRBD1 call from TCRdb remains unchecked. Germline V gene lookup returns CDR1 SQVTM and CDR2 ANQGSEA. The CDR3 consists of 11 residues. Looking up the rest from reference TRBV29-1 and TRBJ1-1 gives the full variable domain: SAVISQKPSRDICQRGTSLTIQCQVDSQVTMMFWYRQQPGQSLTLIATANQGSEATYESGFVIDKFPISRPNLTFSTLTVSNMSPEDSSIYLCSVARGRGAFFGQGTRLTVV.

V gene TRBV6-5 combines with J gene TRBJ2-2; the D gene TCRdb calls, TRBD1, cannot be checked with no DNA. The CDR3 is 18 amino acids. CDR1 is MNHEY and CDR2 is SVGAGI in the germline V gene. This chain's CDR3 is CASSLKDLQGADTGELFF.

This rearrangement joins TRBV29-1 to TRBJ2-3; TCRdb calls TRBD2, which cannot be checked without DNA. This CDR3 is 18 amino acids long. Germline CDR1 and CDR2: SQVTM and ANQGSEA. CDR3: CSVAGTSGRGRSTDTQYF.

The J gene is TRBJ2-4, the V gene TRBV6-4. The CDR3 is 13 residues long. Germline V gene sequence: CDR1 MRHNA, CDR2 SNTAGT. CDR3 in amino acids: CASSDSEKNIQYF.

The chain couples TRBV14 to TRBJ2-1; lacking DNA, the TRBD2 call made by TCRdb goes unchecked. The V gene's germline CDR1 is SGHDN and CDR2 FVKESK. This CDR3 has 16 amino acids. The CDR3: CASSQGLARFYNEQFF.

The chain combines TRBV5-1 with TRBJ2-3; TCRdb selects TRBD1, and the lack of DNA leaves this call unchecked. Germline assignment: CDR1 SGHRS and CDR2 YFSETQ. The CDR3 is 18 residues long. The CDR3 region is CASSLAGLRDRGSDTQYF.

The chain has TRBV4-1 and TRBJ2-3; TCRdb indicates TRBD1, and absent DNA this call remains unverified. Germline V CDR1 and CDR2: MGHRA, YSYEKL. There are 17 residues in the CDR3. This chain's CDR3 is CASSQGSRAGGANTQYF.

This chain connects TRBV4-1 to TRBJ2-6. The length of the CDR3 is 16 residues. Germline loops: CDR1 MGHRA, CDR2 YSYEKL. CDR3 residues: CASSHGGSSGANVLTF.

V is TRBV12-3 or TRBV12-4 and J is TRBJ2-5; no DNA is available, so the TRBD1 call from TCRdb remains unchecked. The CDR3 contains 16 residues. CDR3 loop: CASSLGAPTAQETQYF.

This chain links TRBV18 with TRBJ2-7. Germline loops: CDR1 KGHSH, CDR2 LQKENI. This CDR3 is built from 14 residues. CDR3 amino acids: CASSPSGTYYEQYF.

The CDR3 protein is CASSQGLFQPQHF. The V call is TRBV12-3 or TRBV12-4, the J call TRBJ1-5; TCRdb gives TRBD1 as the D gene, but with no DNA this cannot be confirmed. CDR3 length equals 13 residues.

V usage is TRBV3-1 and J usage is TRBJ2-3; TCRdb proposes TRBD1, but this gene call is untestable without DNA. Germline CDR1 reads LGHDT; CDR2 reads YNNKEL (reference sequence). The CDR3 is made up of 14 amino acids. The CDR3 region is CASSHAQGTDTQYF.

The chain is built from TRBV12-3 or TRBV12-4 and TRBJ1-5; checking the TCRdb D call of TRBD1 is not possible without DNA. The CDR3 extends over 15 amino acids. The CDR3 is CASSPDRVGDQPQHF.

This chain links TRBV7-9 with TRBJ1-5. The CDR3 spans 11 residues. In germline, CDR1 is SEHNR, CDR2 FQNEAQ (reference sequence). CDR3 sequence: CASGPKQPQHF.

The CDR3 is CASSLAGRLVTEQFF. V gene TRBV11-1 combines with J gene TRBJ2-1; the D call of TRBD2 rests on TCRdb alone, since no DNA is present to check it. The CDR3 spans 15 residues. Germline V gene data show CDR1 as SGHAT and CDR2 as FQDESV (reference sequence).

The rearrangement uses TRBV6-6 and TRBJ1-5; TCRdb reports TRBD1, a call that lacks DNA to check it against. The CDR3 runs to 15 residues. In germline, CDR1 is MNHNY, CDR2 SVGAGI (reference sequence). The CDR3 sequence is CASSYRGLDDQPQHF.

The V call is TRBV4-1, the J call TRBJ2-5; checking the TCRdb D call of TRBD1 is not possible without DNA. This CDR3 spans 15 amino acids. The V gene's germline CDR1 is MGHRA and CDR2 YSYEKL. CDR3 sequence: CASSHEPGGRETQYF.

The chain is built from TRBV5-1 and TRBJ1-2. The CDR3 runs 13 residues. CDR1 SGHRS and CDR2 YFSETQ come from the germline V gene. The CDR3 region is CASSLRHGYGYTF.

The gene calls are TRBV29-1 and TRBJ2-2; lacking DNA, the TRBD2 call made by TCRdb goes unchecked. Germline V gene lookup returns CDR1 SQVTM and CDR2 ANQGSEA. The CDR3 runs to 15 residues. The CDR3 here is CSGRASGRKAGELFF.

The CDR3 is CASSFSGVENEQFF. V is TRBV5-1 and J is TRBJ2-1; TCRdb's D gene call, TRBD1, goes unchecked for lack of DNA. The CDR3 spans 14 residues. Germline V gene lookup returns CDR1 SGHRS and CDR2 YFSETQ.

The J gene is TRBJ2-1, the V gene TRBV12-3 or TRBV12-4; TCRdb returns TRBD2, unconfirmable since there is no DNA. CDR3 length: 14 amino acids. The CDR3 here is CASRSRDYNNEQFF.

The chain couples TRBV5-1 to TRBJ2-3; with no DNA, the TCRdb D assignment of TRBD2 cannot be verified. The germline V gene encodes CDR1 SGHRS and CDR2 YFSETQ. The CDR3 extends over 14 amino acids. The CDR3 here is CASSAGLGIDTQYF.

The chain uses TRBV5-4 and TRBJ2-5; TCRdb names TRBD1, which stays unverified in the absence of DNA. From germline, CDR1 is SGHNT and CDR2 YYREEE (reference sequence). The CDR3 consists of 13 residues. The CDR3 region is CASSSPGAETQYF.

The chain joins TRBV7-3 to TRBJ2-1; TCRdb proposes TRBD2, but this gene call is untestable without DNA. Germline V lookup: CDR1 SGHTA, CDR2 FQGTGA. This CDR3 comprises 15 residues. CDR3 protein: CASSWAVGRRYEQFF.

V usage is TRBV4-2 and J usage is TRBJ2-3; checking the TCRdb D call of TRBD2 is not possible without DNA. CDR3 length equals 16 residues. The germline V gene encodes CDR1 LGHNA and CDR2 YNFKEQ. CDR3 amino acids: CASSQDERVGANTQYF.

CDR3 loop: CASPNQGLRADEQYF. V and J are TRBV25-1 and TRBJ2-7; TCRdb lists TRBD1, though no DNA is available to test this call. The CDR3 spans 15 residues. Germline CDR1 MGHDK, CDR2 SYGVNS.

The rearrangement links TRBV12-3 or TRBV12-4 to TRBJ2-1; lacking DNA, the TRBD1 call made by TCRdb goes unchecked. This CDR3 is built from 17 residues. The CDR3 sequence: CASSLGARDRELNEQFF.

The chain is built from TRBV15 and TRBJ2-2; TCRdb proposes TRBD2, but this gene call is untestable without DNA. The germline V gene encodes CDR1 LNHNV and CDR2 YYDKDF (reference sequence). There are 18 residues in the CDR3. CDR3 loop: CATSFPLAGGGYSGELFF.

The chain joins TRBV11-1 to TRBJ2-3. Germline lookup yields CDR1 SGHAT and CDR2 FQDESV (reference sequence). CDR3 length: 15 residues. CDR3 residues: CASSLVGRPTDTQYF.